One and the same sample provided the 18 T cell receptor beta chains below, sequenced in a study of shared T cell receptors in the human thymus. Sequenced by immunoSEQ multiplex PCR; TCRdb stores in-frame clones only, minus some. The sample lists about 540,000 clones; approximately 80% were seen once. These same records also appear under a second study, on human thymus T cells.

Sequences were obtained from thymocytes. Receptor source: a boy under two years old with a congenital heart defect.

This clone was detected once. This sequence joins TRBV23-1 and TRBJ1-1; TRBD1 is a possible D gene (5 bases). TRBV23-1 is labeled an ORF, and its function is uncertain. Trimming removed 2 bases from V and 1 base from J, with 5 bases in between. This CDR3 contains 13 residues. Here the CDR3 DNA reads TGCGCCAGCAGTCAAAGGGGGAACACTGAAGCTTTCTTT. Translating it yields CASSQRGNTEAFF.

The chain joins TRBV7-3 to TRBJ2-5; 10 bases are a match to TRBD1. Germline CDR1 is SGHTA and CDR2 is FQGTGA. The CDR3 totals 15 residues. The V gene end was trimmed by 0 bases and the J gene end by 3 bases; junction bases not matched to a gene: 1. The CDR3 sequence: CASSLTGTGEETQYF. Here the CDR3 DNA reads TGTGCCAGCAGCTTAACAGGGACAGGGGAAGAGACCCAGTACTTC.

V is TRBV15 and J is TRBJ2-1; D is uncertain. Per the germline V gene, CDR1 is LNHNV and CDR2 is YYDKDF (reference sequence). The CDR3 has 16 amino acids. Between the trimmed V and J ends, which lost 0 bases and 5 bases, there was a span of 14 bases. The CDR3 region has the DNA TGTGCCACCAGCAGAGATTGGGCAGAATGGCACAATGAGCAGTTCTTC. This encodes CATSRDWAEWHNEQFF.

This chain links TRBV2 with TRBJ2-2, with 10 positions matching TRBD2. Germline V CDR1 and CDR2: SNHLY, FYNNEI. The CDR3 has 14 residues. V was clipped by 10 bases and J by 3 bases; unmatched bases: 5. The CDR3 here is CATTGTSDTGELFF. CDR3 nucleotides: TGTGCCACCACCGGGACTAGCGACACCGGGGAGCTGTTTTTT.

V gene TRBV7-2 combines with J gene TRBJ2-7, with a possible D match to TRBD1 (7 bases). Trimming left V 4 bases short and J 4 bases short, with 14 bases between. Per the germline V gene, CDR1 is SGHTA and CDR2 is FQGNSA. This CDR3 has 14 residues. The CDR3 reads CASSSRQGGYEQYF. The DNA of the CDR3 is TGTGCCAGCAGCTCGAGACAGGGAGGATACGAGCAGTACTTC.

The V and J genes are TRBV30 and TRBJ2-7, with 10 bases aligning to TRBD1. Germline assignment: CDR1 GTSNPN and CDR2 SVGIG (reference sequence). The CDR3 consists of 14 residues. Unmatched junction bases numbered 7, after V lost 8 bases and J lost 0 bases. The CDR3, as DNA: TGTGCCGGCCGGGGACAGGGGACCTCCTACGAGCAGTACTTC. Protein product: CAGRGQGTSYEQYF.

This clone is a singleton in its sample. The chain carries TRBV7-8 and TRBJ2-7; no definite D call. The CDR3 consists of 14 residues. The V and J ends lost 5 bases and 0 bases respectively, with 11 bases between them. Per the germline V gene, CDR1 is SGHVS and CDR2 is FQNEAQ. CDR3 DNA: TGTGCCAGCAGCCCGGGTGGCTTCTCCTACGAGCAGTACTTC. It translates to CASSPGGFSYEQYF.

The chain combines TRBV4-3 with TRBJ2-5; the D gene is possibly TRBD2 (6 bases). The CDR3 consists of 13 residues. Germline CDR1 reads LGHNA; CDR2 reads YSLEER. The ends were cut back, 3 bases at V and 5 bases at J, with 10 bases in the middle. The DNA of the CDR3 is TGCGCCAGCAGCCAGCTTGGGAGGGAGACCCAGTACTTC. Translation: CASSQLGRETQYF.

The rearrangement joins TRBV15 to TRBJ1-2; 9 bases agree with TRBD1. This CDR3 is 18 amino acids long. Germline V gene lookup returns CDR1 LNHNV and CDR2 YYDKDF (reference sequence). J was trimmed by 9 bases and V by 4 bases; bases with no gene match: 21. The CDR3 spells CATSMRRGQGKVRYSYTF. CDR3 DNA: TGTGCCACCAGCATGAGAAGGGGACAGGGAAAAGTCCGCTACAGCTACACCTTC.

The chain employs TRBV10-1 and TRBJ2-5; D possibly corresponds to TRBD1 (6 bases). The last part of the DNA fits TRBJ2-7 better; the J call may be wrong. This CDR3 contains 13 residues. The germline CDR1 and CDR2 sequences are WNHNN and SYGVQD (reference sequence). The CDR3 DNA reads TGCGCCAGCAGTGAGCACAGGGCCTACGAGCAGTACTTC. It translates to CASSEHRAYEQYF.

The rearrangement uses TRBV7-3 and TRBJ2-1; perhaps TRBD2 as D (5 bases). Germline CDR1 reads SGHTA; CDR2 reads FQGTGA. The CDR3 contains 13 residues. Trimming pared 1 base from V and 9 bases from J, leaving 10 bases between. In DNA, the CDR3 is TGTGCCAGCAGCTTAAAGGATGAGGGTGAGCAGTTCTTC. Protein product: CASSLKDEGEQFF. Full variable domain (rest looked up from reference TRBV7-3 and TRBJ2-1): GAGVSQTPSNKVTEKGKYVELRCDPISGHTALYWYRQSLGQGPEFLIYFQGTGAADDSGLPNDRFFAVRPEGSVSTLKIQRTERGDSAVYLCASSLKDEGEQFFGPGTRLTVL.

The J gene is TRBJ2-1, the V gene TRBV29-1, with D perhaps matching TRBD2 (5 bases). The CDR3 spans 15 residues. Germline CDR1 reads SQVTM; CDR2 reads ANQGSEA. V dropped 1 base and J dropped 0 bases, with 10 bases sitting between them. CDR3 amino acids: CSVEGATTSYNEQFF. For the CDR3, the DNA is TGCAGCGTTGAAGGGGCGACTACCTCCTACAATGAGCAGTTCTTC.

This chain uses TRBV2 with TRBJ1-1; D not certain. The ends were cut back, 4 bases at V and 4 bases at J, with 10 bases in the middle. Per germline, CDR1 SNHLY and CDR2 FYNNEI. The CDR3 is 13 amino acids. CDR3 in amino acids: CASSAHGSTEAFF. The DNA for the CDR3 is TGTGCCAGCAGTGCCCATGGGAGCACTGAAGCTTTCTTT.

This clone was seen more than once but under ten times. The chain joins TRBV28 to TRBJ2-1, with TRBD1 as a possible D gene (5 bases). The germline gives CDR1 MDHEN, CDR2 SYDVKM. The V end lost 6 bases, the J end lost 0 bases, and 12 bases lay between the germline ends. This CDR3 spans 15 amino acids. The CDR3 coding sequence is TGTGCCAGCAGGCGACAGCCGACCTCCTACAATGAGCAGTTCTTC. Translated: CASRRQPTSYNEQFF. Full variable domain (remainder filled in from reference TRBV28 and TRBJ2-1): DVKVTQSSRYLVKRTGEKVFLECVQDMDHENMFWYRQDPGLGLRLIYFSYDVKMKEKGDIPEGYSVSREKKERFSLILESASTNQTSMYLCASRRQPTSYNEQFFGPGTRLTVL.

This sequence joins TRBV5-5 and TRBJ2-7; D is unresolved. V lost 4 bases and J lost 1, with 18 bases in between. The germline V gene encodes CDR1 SGHKS and CDR2 YYEKEE (reference sequence). CDR3 length: 16 residues. CDR3 in DNA: TGTGCCAGCAGCCCAATACCCGACACGTTATCCTACGAGCAGTACTTC. It encodes CASSPIPDTLSYEQYF.

This clone appeared a single time. The V and J genes are TRBV2 and TRBJ1-3; D not certain. V lost 3 bases to trimming and J lost 0 bases, with 9 bases between them. Germline V gives CDR1 SNHLY, CDR2 FYNNEI. CDR3 size: 15 residues. The CDR3 sequence is CASSDSRSSGNTIYF. The CDR3 DNA reads TGTGCCAGCAGTGACTCCAGATCCTCTGGAAACACCATATATTTT. The full variable domain, in which reference TRBV2 and TRBJ1-3 provide the parts outside the CDR3, is EPEVTQTPSHQVTQMGQEVILRCVPISNHLYFYWYRQILGQKVEFLVSFYNNEISEKSEIFDDQFSVERPDGSNFTLKIRSTKLEDSAMYFCASSDSRSSGNTIYFGEGSWLTVV.

A single count supports this clone. The genes are TRBV4-2 and TRBJ2-2; possibly TRBD2 for D (6 bases). The CDR3 runs 16 residues. The germline V gene encodes CDR1 LGHNA and CDR2 YNFKEQ. V lost 3 bases and J 1 base, leaving 12 bases between the germline ends. The CDR3 sequence: CASSHGGSGNTGELFF. The DNA for the CDR3 is TGTGCCAGCAGCCACGGAGGTAGCGGGAACACCGGGGAGCTGTTTTTT.

The rearrangement uses TRBV15 and TRBJ2-5; a weak D match, TRBD1 (5 bases). Germline V gene data show CDR1 as LNHNV and CDR2 as YYDKDF (reference sequence). V was pared by 0 bases and J by 1 base, with 9 bases between. CDR3 length: 15 amino acids. This CDR3 reads CATSRDKTVQETQYF. The CDR3, as DNA: TGTGCCACCAGCAGAGACAAGACAGTCCAAGAGACCCAGTACTTC. Supplemented by reference TRBV15 and TRBJ2-5, the full variable domain reads DAMVIQNPRYQVTQFGKPVTLSCSQTLNHNVMYWYQQKSSQAPKLLFHYYDKDFNNEADTPDNFQSRRPNTSFCFLDIRSPGLGDTAMYLCATSRDKTVQETQYFGPGTRLLVL.